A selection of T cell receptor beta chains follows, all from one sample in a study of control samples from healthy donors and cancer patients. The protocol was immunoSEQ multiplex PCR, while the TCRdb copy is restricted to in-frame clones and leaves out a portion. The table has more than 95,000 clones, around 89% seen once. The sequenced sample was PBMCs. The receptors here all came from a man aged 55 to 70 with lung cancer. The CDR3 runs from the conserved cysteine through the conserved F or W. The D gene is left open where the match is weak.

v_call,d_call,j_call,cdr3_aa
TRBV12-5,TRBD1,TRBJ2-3,CASLTGGTDTQYF
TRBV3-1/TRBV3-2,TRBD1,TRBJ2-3,CASSLLGQGASGTDTQYF
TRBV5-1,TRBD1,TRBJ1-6,CASSLVGTANSPLHF
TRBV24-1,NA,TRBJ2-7,CATSVGLGRPEQYF
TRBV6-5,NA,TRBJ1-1,CASSYWENTEAFF
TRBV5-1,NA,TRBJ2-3,CASSLEENDTQYF
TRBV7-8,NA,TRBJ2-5,CASSLRIWGETQYF
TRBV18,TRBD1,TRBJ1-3,CASSPKLQGTGNTIYF
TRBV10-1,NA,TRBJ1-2,CASNRAPNRGYTF
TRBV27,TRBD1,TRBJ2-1,CASSLDRANYNEQFF
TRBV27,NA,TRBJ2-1,CASSPRGIYNEQFF
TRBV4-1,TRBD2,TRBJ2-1,CATSQRGGDSYNEQFF
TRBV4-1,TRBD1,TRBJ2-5,CASSTGTVDQETQYF
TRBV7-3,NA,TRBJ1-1,CASSQLHTGEAFF
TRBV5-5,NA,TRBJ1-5,CASNSTVSNQPQHF
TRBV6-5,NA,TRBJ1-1,CASSYGVVNTEAFF
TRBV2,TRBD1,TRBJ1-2,CASSGQGSYGYTF
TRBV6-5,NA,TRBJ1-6,CASSYSPGEYSPLHF
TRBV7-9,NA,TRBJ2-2,CASSPSRGGGTGELFF
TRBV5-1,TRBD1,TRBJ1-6,CASSSQGEERSYNSPLHF
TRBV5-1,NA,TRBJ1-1,CASSFVGNTEAFF
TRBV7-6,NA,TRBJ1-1,CASSSGQGNTEAFF
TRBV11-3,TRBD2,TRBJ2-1,CASSLLGLHNEQFF
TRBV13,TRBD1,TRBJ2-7,CASSLRGQLNEQYF
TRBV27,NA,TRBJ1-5,CASRRIFDQPQHF
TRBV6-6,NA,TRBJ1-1,CASSRDILNTEAFF
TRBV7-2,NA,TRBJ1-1,CASSSGAGLNTEAFF
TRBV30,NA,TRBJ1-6,CAWESWQDSSSPLHF
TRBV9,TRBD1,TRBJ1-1,CASSVISTGGTNTEAFF
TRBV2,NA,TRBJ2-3,CASSEAMTSTDTQYF
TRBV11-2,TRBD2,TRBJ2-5,CASSLDRLAGGSTQETQYF
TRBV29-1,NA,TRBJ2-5,CSVKQGLVSQYF
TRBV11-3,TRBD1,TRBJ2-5,CASSLGQERQETQYF
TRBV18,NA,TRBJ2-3,CASSPRRIAADTQYF
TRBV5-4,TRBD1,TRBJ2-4,CASSPGQGSKNIQYF
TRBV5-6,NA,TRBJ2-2,CASSLEGVRTGELFF
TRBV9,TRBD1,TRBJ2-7,CASSVDRGSIEQYF
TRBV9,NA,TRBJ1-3,CASRGDPPGIYF
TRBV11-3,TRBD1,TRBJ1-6,CASTTEGTGNSPLHF
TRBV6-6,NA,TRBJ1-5,CASRMDSNQPQHF
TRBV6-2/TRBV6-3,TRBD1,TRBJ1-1,CASSPVGQGITEAFF
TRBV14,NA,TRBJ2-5,CASSQDSGSRGAQYF
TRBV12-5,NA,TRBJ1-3,CASGSGDSGNTIYF
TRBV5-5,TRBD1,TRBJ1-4,CASSLVPGGQEKLFF
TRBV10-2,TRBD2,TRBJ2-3,CASSVRGEADTQYF
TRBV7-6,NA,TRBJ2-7,CASSLPLVAYEQYF
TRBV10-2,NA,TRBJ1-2,CASSVGPSGYTF
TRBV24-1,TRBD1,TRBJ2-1,CATSDYRDRYNEQFF
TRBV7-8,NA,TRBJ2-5,CASSLRLGQETQYF
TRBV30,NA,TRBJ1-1,CAGSSLGLNTEAFF
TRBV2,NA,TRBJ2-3,CASTSTDTQYF
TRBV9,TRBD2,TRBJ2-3,CASSATSGVTDTQYF
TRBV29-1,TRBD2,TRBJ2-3,CSVETSGGADTQYF
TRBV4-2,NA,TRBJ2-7,CASSQDKARYEQYF
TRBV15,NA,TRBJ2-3,CATKRGGRETDTQYF
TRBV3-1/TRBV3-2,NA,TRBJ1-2,CASSQSGEGYGYTF
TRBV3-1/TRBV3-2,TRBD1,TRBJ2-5,CASSQGGTGIQETQYF
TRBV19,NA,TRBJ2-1,CASSIGPYNEQFF